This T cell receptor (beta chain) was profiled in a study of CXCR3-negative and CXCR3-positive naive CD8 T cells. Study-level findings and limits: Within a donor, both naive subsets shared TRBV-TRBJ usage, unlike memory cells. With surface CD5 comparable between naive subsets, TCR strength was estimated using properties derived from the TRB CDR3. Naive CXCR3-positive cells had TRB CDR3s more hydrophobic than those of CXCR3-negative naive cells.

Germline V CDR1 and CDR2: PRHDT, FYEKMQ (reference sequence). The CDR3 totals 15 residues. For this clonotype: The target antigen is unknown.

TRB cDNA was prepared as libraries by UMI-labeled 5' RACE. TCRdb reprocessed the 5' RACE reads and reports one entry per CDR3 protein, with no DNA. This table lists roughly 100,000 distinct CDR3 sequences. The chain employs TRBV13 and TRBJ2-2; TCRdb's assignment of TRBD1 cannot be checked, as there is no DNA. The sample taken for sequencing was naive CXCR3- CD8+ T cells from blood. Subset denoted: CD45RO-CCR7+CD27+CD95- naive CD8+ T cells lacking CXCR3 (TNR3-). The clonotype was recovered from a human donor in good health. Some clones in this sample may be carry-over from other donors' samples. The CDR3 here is CASSLRGLGTGELFF. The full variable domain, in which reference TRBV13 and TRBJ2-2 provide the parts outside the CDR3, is AAGVIQSPRHLIKEKRETATLKCYPIPRHDTVYWYQQGPGQDPQFLISFYEKMQSDKGSIPDRFSAQQFSDYHSELNMSSLELGDSALYFCASSLRGLGTGELFFGEGSRLTVL.